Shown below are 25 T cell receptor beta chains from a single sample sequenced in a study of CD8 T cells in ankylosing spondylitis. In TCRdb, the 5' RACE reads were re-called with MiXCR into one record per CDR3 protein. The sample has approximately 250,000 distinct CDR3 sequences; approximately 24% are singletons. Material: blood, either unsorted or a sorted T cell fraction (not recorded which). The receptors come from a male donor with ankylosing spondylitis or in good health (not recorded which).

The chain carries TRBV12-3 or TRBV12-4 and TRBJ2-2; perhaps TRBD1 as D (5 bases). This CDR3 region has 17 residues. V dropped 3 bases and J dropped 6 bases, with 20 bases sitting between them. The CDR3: CASSFSGRVTIAGELFF. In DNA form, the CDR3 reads TGTGCCAGCAGTTTTTCGGGCAGGGTGACGATCGCCGGGGAGCTGTTTTTT.

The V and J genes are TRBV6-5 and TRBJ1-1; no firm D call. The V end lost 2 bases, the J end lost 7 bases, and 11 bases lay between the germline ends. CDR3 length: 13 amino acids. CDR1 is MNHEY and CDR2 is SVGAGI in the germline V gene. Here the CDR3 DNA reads TGTGCCAGCAGTTACGTCTGGGCCCATGAAGCTTTCTTT. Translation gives CASSYVWAHEAFF.

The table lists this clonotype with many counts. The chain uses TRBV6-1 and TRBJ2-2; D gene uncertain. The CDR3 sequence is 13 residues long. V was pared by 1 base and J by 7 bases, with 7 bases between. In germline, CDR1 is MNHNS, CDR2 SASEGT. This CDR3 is CASSEEWGGELFF. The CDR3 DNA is TGTGCCAGCAGTGAAGAATGGGGCGGGGAGCTGTTTTTT.

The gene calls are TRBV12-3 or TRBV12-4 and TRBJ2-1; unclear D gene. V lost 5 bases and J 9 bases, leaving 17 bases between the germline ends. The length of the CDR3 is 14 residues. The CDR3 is CASSTRRGEAEQFF. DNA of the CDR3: TGTGCCAGCAGTACCAGACGCGGCGAGGCTGAGCAGTTCTTC.

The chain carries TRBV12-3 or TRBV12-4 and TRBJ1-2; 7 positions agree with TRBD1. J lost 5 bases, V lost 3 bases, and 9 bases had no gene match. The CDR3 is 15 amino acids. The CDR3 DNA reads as TGTGCCAGCAGTTTGGGGTTGGCAGGGGGGTATGGCTACACCTTC. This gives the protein CASSLGLAGGYGYTF.

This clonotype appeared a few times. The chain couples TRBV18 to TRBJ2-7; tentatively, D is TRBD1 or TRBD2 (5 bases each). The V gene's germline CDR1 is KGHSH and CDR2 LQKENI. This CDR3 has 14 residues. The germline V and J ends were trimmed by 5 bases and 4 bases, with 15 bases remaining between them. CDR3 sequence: CASSTTRDGYEQYF. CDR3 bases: TGTGCCAGCTCAACCACCAGGGACGGATACGAGCAGTACTTC. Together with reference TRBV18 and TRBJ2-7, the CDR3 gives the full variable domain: NAGVMQNPRHLVRRRGQEARLRCSPMKGHSHVYWYRQLPEEGLKFMVYLQKENIIDESGMPKERFSAEFPKEGPSILRIQQVVRGDSAAYFCASSTTRDGYEQYFGPGTRLTVT.

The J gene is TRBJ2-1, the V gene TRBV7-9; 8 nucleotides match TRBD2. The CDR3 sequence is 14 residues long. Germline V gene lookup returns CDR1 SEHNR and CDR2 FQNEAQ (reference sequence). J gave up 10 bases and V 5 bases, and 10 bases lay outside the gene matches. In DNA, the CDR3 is TGTGCCAGCAGCAGGTCCGGGACTAGGGCCGAGCAGTTCTTC. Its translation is CASSRSGTRAEQFF.

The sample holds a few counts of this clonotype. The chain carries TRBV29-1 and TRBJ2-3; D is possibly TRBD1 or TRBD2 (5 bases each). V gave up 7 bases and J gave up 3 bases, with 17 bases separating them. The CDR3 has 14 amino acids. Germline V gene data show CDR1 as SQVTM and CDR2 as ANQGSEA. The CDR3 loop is CSGGSRGGTDTQYF. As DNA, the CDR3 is TGCAGCGGGGGCTCGAGGGGCGGAACAGATACGCAGTATTTT.

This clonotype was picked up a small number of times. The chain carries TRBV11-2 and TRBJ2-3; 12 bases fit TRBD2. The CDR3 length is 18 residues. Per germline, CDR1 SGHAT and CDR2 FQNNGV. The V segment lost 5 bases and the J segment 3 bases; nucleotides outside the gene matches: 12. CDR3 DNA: TGTGCCAGCAGCACCTCTAGCGGGGGGGGGTCCGGAACAGATACGCAGTATTTT. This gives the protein CASSTSSGGGSGTDTQYF.

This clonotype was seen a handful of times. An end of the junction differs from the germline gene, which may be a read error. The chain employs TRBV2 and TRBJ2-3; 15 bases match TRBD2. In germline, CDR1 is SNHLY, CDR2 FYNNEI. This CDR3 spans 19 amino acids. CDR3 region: CACSGVPGLAGGSTDTQYF. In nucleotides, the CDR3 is TGTGCCTGCAGTGGTGTCCCGGGACTAGCGGGGGGCAGCACAGATACGCAGTATTTT.

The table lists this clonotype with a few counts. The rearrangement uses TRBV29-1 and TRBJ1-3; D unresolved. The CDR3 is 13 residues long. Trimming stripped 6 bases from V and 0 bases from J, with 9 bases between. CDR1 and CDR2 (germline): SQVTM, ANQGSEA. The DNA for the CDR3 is TGCAGCGTGAGTCAGGCCTCTGGAAACACCATATATTTT. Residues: CSVSQASGNTIYF.

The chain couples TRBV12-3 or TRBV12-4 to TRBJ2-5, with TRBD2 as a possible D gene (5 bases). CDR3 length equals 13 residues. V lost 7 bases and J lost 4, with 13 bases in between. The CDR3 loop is CASTSGWRETQYF. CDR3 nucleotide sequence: TGTGCCAGCACGTCGGGGTGGAGAGAGACCCAGTACTTC.

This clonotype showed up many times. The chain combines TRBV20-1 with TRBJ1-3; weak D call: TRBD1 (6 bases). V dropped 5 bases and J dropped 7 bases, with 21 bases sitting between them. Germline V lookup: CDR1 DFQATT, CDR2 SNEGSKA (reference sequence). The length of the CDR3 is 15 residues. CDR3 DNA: TGCAGTGCTGAAACCGGGGGGGCAGGACTGAACACCATATATTTT. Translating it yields CSAETGGAGLNTIYF.

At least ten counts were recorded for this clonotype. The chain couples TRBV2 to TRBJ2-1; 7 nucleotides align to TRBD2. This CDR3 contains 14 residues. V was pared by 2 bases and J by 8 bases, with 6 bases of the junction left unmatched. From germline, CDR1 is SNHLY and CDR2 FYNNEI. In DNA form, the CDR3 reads TGTGCCAGCAGTGAATTGGCGGGGGATGATGAGCAGTTCTTC. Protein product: CASSELAGDDEQFF.

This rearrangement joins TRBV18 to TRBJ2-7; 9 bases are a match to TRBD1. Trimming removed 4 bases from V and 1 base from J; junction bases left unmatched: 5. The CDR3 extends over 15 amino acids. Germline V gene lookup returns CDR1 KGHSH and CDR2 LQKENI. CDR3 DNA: TGTGCCAGCTCACGACCCGGGACAGGGTCCTACGAGCAGTACTTC. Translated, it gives CASSRPGTGSYEQYF. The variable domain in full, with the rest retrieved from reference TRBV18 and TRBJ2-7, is NAGVMQNPRHLVRRRGQEARLRCSPMKGHSHVYWYRQLPEEGLKFMVYLQKENIIDESGMPKERFSAEFPKEGPSILRIQQVVRGDSAAYFCASSRPGTGSYEQYFGPGTRLTVT.

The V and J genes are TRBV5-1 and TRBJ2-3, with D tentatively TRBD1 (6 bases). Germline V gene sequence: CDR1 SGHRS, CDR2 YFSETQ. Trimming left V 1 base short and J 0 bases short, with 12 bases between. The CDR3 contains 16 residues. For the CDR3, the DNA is TGCGCCAGCAGCTTGCAGGGGTACTCGAGCACAGATACGCAGTATTTT. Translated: CASSLQGYSSTDTQYF.

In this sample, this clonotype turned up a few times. This chain's CDR3 is CATSPAGLAGRTTDTQYF. DNA for the CDR3: TGTGCCACCAGTCCCGCGGGACTAGCGGGGCGAACCACAGATACGCAGTATTTT. The V call is TRBV24-1, the J call TRBJ2-3; 13 bases match TRBD2. This CDR3 region has 18 residues. With 6 bases clipped from V and 2 bases from J, the junction kept 10 bases outside the gene matches. The germline V gene encodes CDR1 KGHDR and CDR2 SFDVKD.

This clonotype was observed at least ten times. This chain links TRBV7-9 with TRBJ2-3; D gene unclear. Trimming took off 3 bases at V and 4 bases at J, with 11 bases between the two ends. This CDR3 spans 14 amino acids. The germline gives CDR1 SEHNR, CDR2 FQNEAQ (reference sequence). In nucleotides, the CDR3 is TGTGCCAGCAGCTTGTCCCCACCCCCAGATACGCAGTATTTT. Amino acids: CASSLSPPPDTQYF.

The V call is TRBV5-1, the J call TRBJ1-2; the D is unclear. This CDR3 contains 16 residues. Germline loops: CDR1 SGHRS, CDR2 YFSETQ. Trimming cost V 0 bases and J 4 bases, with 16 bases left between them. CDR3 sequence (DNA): TGCGCCAGCAGCTTGGGGCCAGGAGACTGCCTCTATGGCTACACCTTC. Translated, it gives CASSLGPGDCLYGYTF. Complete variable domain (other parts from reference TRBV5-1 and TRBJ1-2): KAGVTQTPRYLIKTRGQQVTLSCSPISGHRSVSWYQQTPGQGLQFLFEYFSETQRNKGNFPGRFSGRQFSNSRSEMNVSTLELGDSALYLCASSLGPGDCLYGYTFGSGTRLTVV.

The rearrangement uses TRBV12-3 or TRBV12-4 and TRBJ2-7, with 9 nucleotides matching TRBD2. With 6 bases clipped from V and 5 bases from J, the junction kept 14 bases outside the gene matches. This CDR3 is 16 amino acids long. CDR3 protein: CASRNSAGGRSHEQYF. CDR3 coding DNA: TGTGCCAGCAGGAACTCAGCGGGGGGCCGTTCTCACGAGCAGTACTTC.

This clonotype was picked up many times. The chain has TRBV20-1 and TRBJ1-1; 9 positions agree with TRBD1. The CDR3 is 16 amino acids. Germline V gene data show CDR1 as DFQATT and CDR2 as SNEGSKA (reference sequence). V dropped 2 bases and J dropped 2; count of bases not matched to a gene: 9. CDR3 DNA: TGCAGTGCTAGACGAGGACAGGGGAAAGCTAACACTGAAGCTTTCTTT. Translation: CSARRGQGKANTEAFF.

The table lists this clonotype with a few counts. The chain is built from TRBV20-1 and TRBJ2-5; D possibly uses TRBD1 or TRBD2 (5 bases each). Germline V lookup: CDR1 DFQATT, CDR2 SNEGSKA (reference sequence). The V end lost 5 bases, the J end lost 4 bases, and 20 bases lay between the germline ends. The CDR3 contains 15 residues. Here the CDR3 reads CSAPGPRQGLETQYF. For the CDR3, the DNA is TGCAGTGCTCCGGGACCTAGACAAGGCTTAGAGACCCAGTACTTC.

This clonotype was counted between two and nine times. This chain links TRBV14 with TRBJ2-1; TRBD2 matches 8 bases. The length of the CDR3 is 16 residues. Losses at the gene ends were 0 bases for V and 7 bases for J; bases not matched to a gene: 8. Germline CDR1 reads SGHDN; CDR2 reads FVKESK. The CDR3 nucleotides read TGTGCCAGCAGCCAAGATCGGGGACTAGTTTCAAATGAGCAGTTCTTC. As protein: CASSQDRGLVSNEQFF.

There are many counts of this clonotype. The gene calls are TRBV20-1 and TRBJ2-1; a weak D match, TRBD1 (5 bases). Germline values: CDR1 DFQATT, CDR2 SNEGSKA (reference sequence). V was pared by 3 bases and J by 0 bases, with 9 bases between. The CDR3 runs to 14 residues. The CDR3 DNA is TGCAGTGCTAGTTTCAGGGACTCCTACAATGAGCAGTTCTTC. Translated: CSASFRDSYNEQFF.

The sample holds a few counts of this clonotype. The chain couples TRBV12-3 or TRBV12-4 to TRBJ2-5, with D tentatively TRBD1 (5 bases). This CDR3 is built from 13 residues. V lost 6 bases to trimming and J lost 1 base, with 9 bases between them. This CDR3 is CASRPTAQETQYF. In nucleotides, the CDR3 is TGTGCCAGCAGGCCGACAGCCCAAGAGACCCAGTACTTC.